This T cell receptor beta chain was recorded in a study of T cell responses to AZD1222 COVID-19 vaccine. The overall study: Second-dose intervals of approximately 4 or approximately 12 weeks were pooled. Study findings and constraints: Most donors were white British, females outnumbered males, and clonal diversity was possibly underestimated. Unmutated regions of variants are reportedly targeted by nearly half of spike-specific TCRs. Spike-specific TCR repertoires showed rising breadth and depth after two AZD1222 doses.

Measured with immunoSEQ multiplex PCR; TCRdb has only the in-frame clones, and not every one. The data hold some 150,000 clones, with less than 90% observed a single time. Germline V CDR1 and CDR2: SGHTA, FQGNSA. Germline trimming cut 3 bases from V and 4 bases from J; bases unmatched to any gene: 6. The CDR3 covers 16 residues. As concerns this clone: The antigen is undetermined.

The TCR was taken from an adult in good health. Sample: peripheral blood, taken on day 0 of AZD1222 vaccination. The chain carries TRBV7-2 and TRBJ2-5; 12 positions match TRBD1. The CDR3 sequence: CASSLIGDRGRETQYF. In DNA form, the CDR3 reads TGTGCCAGCAGCTTGATTGGGGACAGGGGGCGAGAGACCCAGTACTTC.